What follows is one T cell receptor (beta chain) and its context. Its cognate antigen has yet to be identified. Base qualities are not at hand, and no much larger clone is one base apart. The sample comes from a study of blood T cell repertoires in COVID-19 (dated by TCRdb to the early 2020s). Background for the entire study: Samples covering the acute and convalescent phases of COVID-19 were provided by collaborators in the United States, Italy and Spain. Where HLA class I and class II types were available, the types were taken from metadata supplied by the sample provider, not from assay-based typing. The material from the prospective study consisted of cDNA or gDNA derived from T cells, B-cell-depleted T cells, or PBMCs. Deeply sampled blood TCRbeta repertoires from subjects exposed to, actively infected with, or recovered from COVID-19 were included in the dataset. The samples were drawn from two sources: the first 160 participants of the ongoing ImmuneRACE study, and about 1,300 subjects contributed by 6 global collaborators. A freely available public database, intended as a resource for researchers studying the immune response to SARS-CoV-2, is where the repertoires were released. Sample metadata almost always included a de-identified subject ID, COVID-19 status, age in years and sex. Points the paper makes about the study in general: The amount of clinical and demographic metadata varied by source and participant and was provided uncurated.

The immunoSEQ Assay, a bias-controlled multiplex PCR, was used to amplify TCRbeta CDR3 regions from genomic DNA. From the authors' description of their analysis: Nucleated cell counts per sample were estimated from amplification of reference gene primers within the assay. Sequence reads were collapsed and filtered to measure the absolute abundance of every unique TCRbeta CDR3 rearrangement. Productive Simpson clonality was computed per sample as the square root of Simpson's diversity index over productive rearrangements. This immuneACCESS table, as held by TCRdb, lists in-frame sequences with V and J called but not all clones. Of the missing ones, under half trace to an unresolved V gene in checked studies; the others have no known cause. The D gene and trimming were derived from the DNA, and the V and J assignments and clone size from that table. Across this sample there are more than 150,000 clones, with about four fifths seen only once. The ten top clones hold 9.5% to 11% of the sample.

The germline ends are 16 bases apart after V is trimmed by 4 bases and J by 4 bases. The cysteine opens and the phenylalanine closes a CDR3 of 15 amino acids. Just the 45-base CDR3 DNA is kept, in frame starting at base 1. The germline V gene (reference sequence) supplies CDR1 LGHDT and CDR2 YNNKEL. Participants in the prospective study were aged roughly 18 to 100 years, lived in some 24 United States geographic areas, and enrolled through a virtual design. In the prospective study, cohorts were assigned on the basis of participant-reported clinical history obtained from a screening survey and a study questionnaire. Recovered participants in ImmuneRACE Cohort 3 were defined as having two consecutive negative NP/OP PCR tests, clearance from a healthcare professional, or resolution of symptoms. In the prospective study, whole blood, serum and a nasopharyngeal or oropharyngeal swab were collected from each participant by mobile phlebotomists. Prospective study participants could optionally give additional blood draws and questionnaires over an approximately 2-month period. Prospective study blood samples were shipped either frozen or at room temperature before DNA extraction.

This receptor chain uses TRBV3-1 (or the pseudogene TRBV3-2) and TRBJ1-1; the D gene identity is not certain. Sequencing input: PBMCs or T cells enriched from blood (not recorded which). This clonotype was obtained from a middle-aged man who had recovered from COVID-19. This receptor carries the CDR3 CASSLRGGVGTEAFF. The DNA reads as follows: TGTGCCAGCAGCCTTCGGGGTGGAGTCGGCACTGAAGCTTTCTTT.